This TCR beta chain emerged from a study of OX40 agonist ivuxolimab in advanced cancers. Turning to the overall study: The costimulatory receptor OX40 (CD134) was targeted by ivuxolimab, a fully human IgG2 agonistic monoclonal antibody. Intravenous ivuxolimab was administered to patients every 2 weeks at six dose levels: 0.01, 0.1, 0.3, 1.5, 3 and 10 mg/kg. Of the approximately 54 patients in dose escalation, 19 had hepatocellular carcinoma, about 15 had melanoma, 9 had renal cell carcinoma and 9 had head and neck cancer. A male proportion of roughly 80% and a mean age of roughly 58 years, ranging from roughly 23 to 79, were recorded for the dose-escalation cohort. Patients were allowed to have had prior anti-PD-1, anti-PD-L1 or anti-CTLA-4 therapy, and around 43% of the dose-escalation patients had been treated with checkpoint inhibitors. Three dose-escalation patients achieved partial responses, one with hepatocellular carcinoma and two with cutaneous melanoma. Peripheral TCRbeta sequencing was intended to test whether TCR sequence diversity was altered and clonal T-cell expansion was caused by ivuxolimab. The monotherapy dose-escalation portion (N ≈ 50 patients) of the phase I ivuxolimab trial is reported in the paper. General conclusions and limits of the study: After ivuxolimab, more expanded clones were found on average in CD8+ T cells than in CD4+ T cells. Antigen specificity was not determined for the clonally expanded peripheral T cells. In the 0.1-3.0 mg/kg groups, partial responders had among the lowest normalized peripheral clonal expansion, particularly in CD8+ T cells. Low levels of normalized T-cell clonal expansion were also seen in some patients who did not respond. At doses of 0.1 to 3.0 mg/kg, clonal expansion of both CD4+ and CD8+ T cells in blood was seen between baseline and week 6.

To sequence the TCRbeta CDR3 region, genomic DNA was isolated from the sorted cells. The immunoSEQ Assay was used for sequencing of TCRbeta CDR3 regions. TCRdb's version of the immuneACCESS table is confined to in-frame rearrangements and falls short of the full clone set. An unresolved V gene accounts for under half of the shortfall where checked; the remainder is of unknown origin. This sample gives tens of thousands of clones in total; approximately 87% of them show up just once. Clones ranked in the top ten supply approximately 0.79% of the sample. Patients with a history of autoimmune disease or receiving systemic immunosuppression were excluded from the trial. In every dose cohort, peripheral blood was drawn for TCR sequencing at baseline, cycle 4 day 1, and cycle 7 day 1. Samples were obtained from an open-label, multicenter, first-in-human phase I dose-escalation trial of ivuxolimab. Adults with locally advanced or metastatic head and neck squamous cell, hepatocellular, melanoma or renal cell carcinoma were enrolled in the trial. Before TCR sequencing, CD4+ T cells and CD8+ T cells from peripheral blood were sorted into separate populations.

Notes on this clone: This receptor's antigen is unknown. No much larger clonotype is one base removed from it; base qualities were not supplied.

In the germline V gene (reference sequence), CDR1 corresponds to LNHDA and CDR2 to SQIVND. V lost 5 bases and J lost 2 bases, and the count of bases not matched to a germline gene is 7. The CDR3, cysteine through phenylalanine, is 15 amino acids long. The sequence is cut down to CDR3 DNA, 45 bases in frame from base 1. This specimen consisted of CD4+ or CD8+ T cells sorted from blood, obtained in a trial of the OX40 agonist ivuxolimab. The clonotype comes from an adult with an advanced solid tumor such as melanoma, head and neck, liver or kidney cancer. The chain uses TRBV19 and TRBJ2-7; 9 bases in the middle match TRBD2. The CDR3 in this case is CASSFAAGGPYEQYF. DNA sequence: TGTGCCAGTAGTTTTGCGGCGGGGGGGCCCTACGAGCAGTACTTC.